This T cell receptor beta chain was sequenced for a study of radiotherapy plus CTLA-4 blockade in lung cancer. From germline, CDR1 is LGHNA and CDR2 YSLEER. There are 16 residues in the CDR3. Germline trimming cut 0 bases from V and 6 bases from J; bases unmatched to any gene: 8. Here immunoSEQ multiplex PCR was the method, and the copy in TCRdb shows in-frame clones only, minus some. The sample has roughly 50,000 clones, more than 60% seen once. This receptor was taken from a human donor with non-small cell lung cancer who had a partial response to radiotherapy plus ipilimumab. V and J are TRBV4-3 and TRBJ2-3, with 8 bases fitting TRBD1. The specimen comprised peripheral blood, sampled from a patient treated with radiotherapy plus ipilimumab. The CDR3 is CASSQDMAGGADTQYF. The CDR3 DNA reads TGCGCCAGCAGCCAAGATATGGCAGGGGGCGCGGATACGCAGTATTTT.